This TCR beta chain appears in the sequencing data of a study of Graves' ophthalmopathy and Graves' hyperthyroidism (dated by TCRdb to between 2018 and 2020). Looking at the study overall: A patient counted as having stable hyperthyroidism if there was no progression to ophthalmopathy within 18 months of follow-up. To explore V-J signatures that separate ophthalmopathy from hyperthyroidism, a discovery set of approximately 100 patients was enrolled, consisting of 40 to 45 with ophthalmopathy and approximately 57 with stable hyperthyroidism. T-cell repertoires of thyroid tissue and blood were compared in a handful of hyperthyroidism patients. In total, under 150 blood samples were TCR-sequenced: 43 ophthalmopathy, under 80 hyperthyroidism and approximately 17 hyperthyroidism-to-ophthalmopathy patients. To tell Graves' ophthalmopathy apart from Graves' hyperthyroidism, and to predict which patients would progress to ophthalmopathy, the study relied on TCR beta repertoire signatures. Once sampling was done, hyperthyroidism patients were given methimazole at a starting dose of 30 mg daily, while ophthalmopathy patients were given high-dose intravenous methylprednisolone. The independent validation cohort included under 20 hyperthyroidism patients plus 17 patients who later progressed from hyperthyroidism to ophthalmopathy.

In this sample, this clonotype turned up many times. Its antigen target is currently unknown. The input lacks base qualities; no much larger clone sits a single base away. According to the germline V gene, CDR1 reads ENHRY and CDR2 reads SYGVKD. CDR3 length: 15 amino acids, cysteine to phenylalanine. Solely the CDR3 DNA is kept, with 45 bases framed from the first base. The junction carries 9 bases between V and J, which are trimmed by 0 bases and 6 bases respectively. For repertoire sequencing, TCR beta CDR3 regions were amplified from RNA transcripts. A first-round RT-PCR used HTBI primers with the Qiagen OneStep RT-PCR kit, followed by a second-round multiplex PCR, size selection and purification. The libraries underwent paired-end sequencing with 100 bp reads on an Illumina HiSeq2000. Per the source publication's procedure: SOAPnuke was used to process the reads, throwing out any read that had adapters, had uncalled bases, had a mean Phred below 15, or lacked an exact constant-primer or identifier match. COPE v1.2.5 was used to merge the high-quality paired reads. Each unique nucleotide sequence was defined as a clonotype, and clonotypes were aligned to IMGT TRB V, D and J references with MiTCR v1.1. Only V-J combinations with frequency above 0.0001 were analysed, covering 99% to 99.2% of repertoires. For each V-J combination, a TCR clonal expansion and chaos score was defined as F50 clonal expansion divided by the chaos observed in the TCRdist matrix. Welch's t-statistics and random forest were used to reduce features to about a dozen V-J combinations, which were fed into a naive Bayes classifier. The similarity between thyroid and blood repertoires was quantified using the Morisita-Horn index. TCRdb ran its own pipeline on the public reads, namely fastp trimming at Q25 and MiXCR clone calling, and kept in-frame beta chains. Each record represents a unique CDR3 protein, reported with the most common genes and DNA among its rows. For this entry, the V and J calls and clone size follow TCRdb and not the study's own pipeline. This sample holds some 1.1 million distinct CDR3 sequences; 35% to 40% were observed only once. Together, the top ten hold 11% of the sample.

Hyperthyroidism patients were newly diagnosed, were aged 18 to 65 years, and had a disease duration under 2 months. Patients were excluded if they had other autoimmune diseases, uncontrolled infections, pregnancy or lactation. Diagnosis relied on clinical symptoms, serum thyroxine, TRAb, thyroid ultrasound and orbital computed tomography. Total RNA was extracted using Trizol reagent, and RNA quality was checked on an Agilent 2100 Bioanalyzer. Overall study results and their limits: Among expanded thyroid clonotypes with frequency above 0.001, most also showed up in blood, which suggests that blood repertoires may reflect the thyroid immune response. No statistical method was used to set the sample size in advance, and the investigators knew which group each participant was assigned to. In validation, the model predicted ophthalmopathy progression with about 71% sensitivity and about 73% specificity; 12 predicted patients were CT-confirmed with GO in a median of roughly 6.8 months. Ophthalmopathy was separated from stable hyperthyroidism by the 13-signature model with around 89% sensitivity and less than 82% specificity in cross-validation and with 80%/75% in the test set.

Recombination joined TRBV10-3 with TRBJ1-6; the D gene assignment is ambiguous. This sequence originates from an adult man with Graves' hyperthyroidism. Input material: peripheral blood or thyroid tissue (not recorded which). The DNA is TGTGCCATCAGTGAGTCGGCCAGCTCTAATTCACCCCTCCACTTT. Its protein reads: CAISESASSNSPLHF.